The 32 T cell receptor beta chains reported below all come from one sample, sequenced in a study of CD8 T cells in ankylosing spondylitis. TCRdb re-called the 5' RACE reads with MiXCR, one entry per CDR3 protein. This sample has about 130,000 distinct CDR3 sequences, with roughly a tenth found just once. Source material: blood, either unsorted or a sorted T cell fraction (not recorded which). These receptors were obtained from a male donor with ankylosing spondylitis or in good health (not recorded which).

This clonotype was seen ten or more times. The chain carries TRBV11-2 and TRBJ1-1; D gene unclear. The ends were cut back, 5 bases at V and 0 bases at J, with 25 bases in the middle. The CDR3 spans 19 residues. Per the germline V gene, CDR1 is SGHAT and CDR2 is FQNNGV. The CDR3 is CASSLGQSSRGSMNTEAFF. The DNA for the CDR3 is TGTGCCAGCAGCCTCGGTCAGAGTTCTCGAGGCAGTATGAACACTGAAGCTTTCTTT.

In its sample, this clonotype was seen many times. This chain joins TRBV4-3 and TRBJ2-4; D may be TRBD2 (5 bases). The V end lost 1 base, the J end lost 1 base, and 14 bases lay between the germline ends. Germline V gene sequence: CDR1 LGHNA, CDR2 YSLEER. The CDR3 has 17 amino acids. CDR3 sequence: CASSQARASSAKNIQYF. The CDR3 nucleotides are TGCGCCAGCAGCCAAGCGAGGGCTAGCTCGGCCAAAAACATTCAGTACTTC.

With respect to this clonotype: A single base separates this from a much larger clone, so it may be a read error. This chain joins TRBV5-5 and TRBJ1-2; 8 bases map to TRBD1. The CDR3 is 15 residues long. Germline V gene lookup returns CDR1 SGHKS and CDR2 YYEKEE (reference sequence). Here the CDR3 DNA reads TGTGCCAGCAGCCCCCGGACAGGGCCCGACTATGCCTACACCTTC. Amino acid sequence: CASSPRTGPDYAYTF.

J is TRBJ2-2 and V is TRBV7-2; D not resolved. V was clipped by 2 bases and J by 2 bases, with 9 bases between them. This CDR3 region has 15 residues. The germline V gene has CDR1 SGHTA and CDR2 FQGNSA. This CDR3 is CASSLNAGNTGELFF. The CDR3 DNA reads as TGTGCCAGCAGCTTAAACGCCGGCAACACCGGGGAGCTGTTTTTT.

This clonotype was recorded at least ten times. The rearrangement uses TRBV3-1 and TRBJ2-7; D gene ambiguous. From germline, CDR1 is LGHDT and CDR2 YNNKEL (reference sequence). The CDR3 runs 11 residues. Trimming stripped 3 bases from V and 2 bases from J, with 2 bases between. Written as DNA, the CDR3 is TGTGCCAGCAGCCAGGCCTACGAGCAGTACTTC. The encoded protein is CASSQAYEQYF.

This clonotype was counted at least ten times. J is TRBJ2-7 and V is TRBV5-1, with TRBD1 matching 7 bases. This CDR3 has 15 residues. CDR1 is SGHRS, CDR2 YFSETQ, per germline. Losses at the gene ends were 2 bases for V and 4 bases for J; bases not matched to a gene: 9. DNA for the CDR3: TGCGCCAGCAGCTTCCAAAGACAGGGTGGGTACGAGCAGTACTTC. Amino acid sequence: CASSFQRQGGYEQYF.

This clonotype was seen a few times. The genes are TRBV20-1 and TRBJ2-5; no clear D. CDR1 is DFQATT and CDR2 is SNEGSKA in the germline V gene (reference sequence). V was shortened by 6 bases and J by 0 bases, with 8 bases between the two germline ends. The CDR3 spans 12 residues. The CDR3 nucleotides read TGCAGTGCGTCAGAAGACCAAGAGACCCAGTACTTC. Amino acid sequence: CSASEDQETQYF.

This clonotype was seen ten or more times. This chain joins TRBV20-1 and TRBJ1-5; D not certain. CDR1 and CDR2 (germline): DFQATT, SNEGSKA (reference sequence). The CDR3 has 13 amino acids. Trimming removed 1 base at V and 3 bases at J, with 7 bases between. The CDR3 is CSARVYVNQPQHF. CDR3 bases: TGCAGTGCTAGAGTCTACGTCAATCAGCCCCAGCATTTT.

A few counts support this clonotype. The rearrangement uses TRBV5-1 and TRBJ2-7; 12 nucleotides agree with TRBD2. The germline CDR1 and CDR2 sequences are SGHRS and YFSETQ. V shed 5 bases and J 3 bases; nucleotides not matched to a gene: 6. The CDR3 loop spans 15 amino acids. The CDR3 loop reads CASRRTSGNLYEQYF. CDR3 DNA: TGCGCCAGCAGGAGGACTAGCGGGAATCTCTACGAGCAGTACTTC.

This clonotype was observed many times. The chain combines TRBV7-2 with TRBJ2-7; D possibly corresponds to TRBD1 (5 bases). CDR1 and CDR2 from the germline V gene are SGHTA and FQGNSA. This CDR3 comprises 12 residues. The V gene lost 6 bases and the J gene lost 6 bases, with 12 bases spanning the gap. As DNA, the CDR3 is TGTGCCAGCAGGGGAAGGGGTATCGAGCAGTACTTC. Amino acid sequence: CASRGRGIEQYF.

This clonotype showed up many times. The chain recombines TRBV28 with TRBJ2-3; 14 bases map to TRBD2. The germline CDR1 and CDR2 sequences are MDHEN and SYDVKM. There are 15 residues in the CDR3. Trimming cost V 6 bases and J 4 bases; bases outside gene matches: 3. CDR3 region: CASSLGLAGADTQYF. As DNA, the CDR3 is TGTGCCAGCAGCCTGGGACTAGCGGGAGCAGATACGCAGTATTTT.

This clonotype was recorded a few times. CDR3 sequence: CASSQEGSGLSYNEQFF. The CDR3 DNA follows: TGCGCCAGCAGCCAAGAAGGGTCGGGGTTATCCTACAATGAGCAGTTCTTC. The V call is TRBV4-1, the J call TRBJ2-1; TRBD2 is a possible D gene (5 bases). The CDR3 totals 17 residues. V lost 0 bases to trimming and J lost 1 base, with 13 bases between them. Per the germline V gene, CDR1 is MGHRA and CDR2 is YSYEKL.

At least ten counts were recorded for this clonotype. In DNA, the CDR3 is TGTGCCAGCAGCCGTGAGTCCTACAATGAGCAGTTCTTC. It translates to CASSRESYNEQFF. The rearrangement uses TRBV5-5 and TRBJ2-1; D not resolved. Germline V gene sequence: CDR1 SGHKS, CDR2 YYEKEE (reference sequence). CDR3 length: 13 residues. Trimming stripped 4 bases from V and 1 base from J, with 6 bases between.

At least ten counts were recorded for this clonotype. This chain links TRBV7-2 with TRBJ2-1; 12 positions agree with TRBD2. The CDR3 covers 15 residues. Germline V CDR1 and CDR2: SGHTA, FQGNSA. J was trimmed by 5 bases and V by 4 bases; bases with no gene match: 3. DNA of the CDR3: TGTGCCAGCAGCTACGGACTAGCGGGAAACAATGAGCAGTTCTTC. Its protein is CASSYGLAGNNEQFF.

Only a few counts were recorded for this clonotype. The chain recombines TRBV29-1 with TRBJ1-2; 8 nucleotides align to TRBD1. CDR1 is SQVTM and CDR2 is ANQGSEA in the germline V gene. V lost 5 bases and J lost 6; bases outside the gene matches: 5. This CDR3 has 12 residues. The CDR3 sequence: CSVMGQENGYTF. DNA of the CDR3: TGCAGCGTTATGGGACAGGAAAATGGCTACACCTTC.

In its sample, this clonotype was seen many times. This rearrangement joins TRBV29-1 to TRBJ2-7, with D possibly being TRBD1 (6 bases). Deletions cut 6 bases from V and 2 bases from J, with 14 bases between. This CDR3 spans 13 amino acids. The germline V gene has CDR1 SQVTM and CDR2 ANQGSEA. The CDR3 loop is CSVQWTETYEQYF. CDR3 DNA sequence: TGCAGCGTCCAGTGGACAGAAACCTACGAGCAGTACTTC.

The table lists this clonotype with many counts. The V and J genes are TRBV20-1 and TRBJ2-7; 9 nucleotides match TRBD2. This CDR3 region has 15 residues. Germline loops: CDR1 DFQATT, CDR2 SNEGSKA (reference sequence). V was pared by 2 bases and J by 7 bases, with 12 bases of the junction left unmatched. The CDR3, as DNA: TGCAGTGCTAGAAGGGCTAGCGGGACCTCTAGAGAGCAGTACTTC. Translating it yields CSARRASGTSREQYF.

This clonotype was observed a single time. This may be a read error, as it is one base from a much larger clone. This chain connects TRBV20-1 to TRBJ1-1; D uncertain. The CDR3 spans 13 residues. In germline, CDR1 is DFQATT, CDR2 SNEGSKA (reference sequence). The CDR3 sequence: CSASYGGRTEPFF. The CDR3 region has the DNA TGCAGTGCCAGCTACGGTGGGAGGACTGAACCTTTCTTT.

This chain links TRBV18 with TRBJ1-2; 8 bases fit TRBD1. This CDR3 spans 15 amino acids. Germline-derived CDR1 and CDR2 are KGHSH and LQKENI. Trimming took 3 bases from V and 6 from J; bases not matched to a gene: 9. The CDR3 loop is CASSPIGQGSNGYTF. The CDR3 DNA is TGTGCCAGCTCACCCATCGGACAGGGTTCTAATGGCTACACCTTC. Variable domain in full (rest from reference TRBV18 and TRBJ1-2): NAGVMQNPRHLVRRRGQEARLRCSPMKGHSHVYWYRQLPEEGLKFMVYLQKENIIDESGMPKERFSAEFPKEGPSILRIQQVVRGDSAAYFCASSPIGQGSNGYTFGSGTRLTVV.

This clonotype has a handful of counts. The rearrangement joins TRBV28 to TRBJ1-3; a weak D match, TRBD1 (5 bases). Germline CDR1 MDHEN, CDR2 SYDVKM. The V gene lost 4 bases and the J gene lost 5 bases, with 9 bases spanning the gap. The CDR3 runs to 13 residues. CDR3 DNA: TGTGCCAGCAGTTACCCGGGGCGAAACACCATATATTTT. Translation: CASSYPGRNTIYF.

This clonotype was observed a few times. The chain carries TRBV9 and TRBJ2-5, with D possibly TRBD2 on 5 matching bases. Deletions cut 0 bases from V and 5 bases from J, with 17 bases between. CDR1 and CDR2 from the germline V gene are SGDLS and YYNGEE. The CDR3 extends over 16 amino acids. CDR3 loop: CASSVGVASSVETQYF. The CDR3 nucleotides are TGTGCCAGCAGCGTAGGGGTCGCTAGCTCCGTGGAGACCCAGTACTTC.

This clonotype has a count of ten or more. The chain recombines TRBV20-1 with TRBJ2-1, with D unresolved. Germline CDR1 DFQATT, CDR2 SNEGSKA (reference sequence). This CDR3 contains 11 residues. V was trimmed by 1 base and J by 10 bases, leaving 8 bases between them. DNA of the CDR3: TGCAGTGCTAGAGGGCCCTCGGAGCAGTTCTTC. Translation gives CSARGPSEQFF.

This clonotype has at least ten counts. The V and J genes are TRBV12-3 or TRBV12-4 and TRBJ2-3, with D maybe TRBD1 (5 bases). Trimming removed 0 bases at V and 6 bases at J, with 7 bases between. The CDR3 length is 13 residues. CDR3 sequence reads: CASSLAGADTQYF. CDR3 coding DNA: TGTGCCAGCAGTTTAGCAGGGGCGGATACGCAGTATTTT.

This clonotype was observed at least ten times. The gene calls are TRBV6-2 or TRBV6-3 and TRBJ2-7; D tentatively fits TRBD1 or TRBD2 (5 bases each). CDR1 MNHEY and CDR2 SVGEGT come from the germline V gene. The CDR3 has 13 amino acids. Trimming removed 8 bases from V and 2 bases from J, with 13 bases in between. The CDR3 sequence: CASRRDPTYEQYF. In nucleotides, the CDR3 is TGTGCCAGCCGTCGGGACCCAACCTACGAGCAGTACTTC.

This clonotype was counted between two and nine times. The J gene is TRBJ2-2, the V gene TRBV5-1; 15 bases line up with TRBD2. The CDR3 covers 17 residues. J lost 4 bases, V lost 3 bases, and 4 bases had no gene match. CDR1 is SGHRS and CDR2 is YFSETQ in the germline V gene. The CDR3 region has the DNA TGCGCCAGCAGCTCCGGACTAGCGGGAGGGAGCACCGGGGAGCTGTTTTTT. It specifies CASSSGLAGGSTGELFF.

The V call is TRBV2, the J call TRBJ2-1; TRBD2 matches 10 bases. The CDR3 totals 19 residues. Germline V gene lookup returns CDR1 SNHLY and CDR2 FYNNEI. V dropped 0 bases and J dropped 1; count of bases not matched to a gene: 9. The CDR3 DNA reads TGTGCCAGCAGTGAAGCCCACCCTAGCGGGAGCCGGTCCTACAATGAGCAGTTCTTC. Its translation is CASSEAHPSGSRSYNEQFF.

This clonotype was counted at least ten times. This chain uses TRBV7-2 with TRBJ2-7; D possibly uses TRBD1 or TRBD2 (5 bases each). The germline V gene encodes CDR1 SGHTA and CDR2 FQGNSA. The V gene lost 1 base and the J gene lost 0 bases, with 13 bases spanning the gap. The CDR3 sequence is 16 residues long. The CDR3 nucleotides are TGTGCCAGCAGCTTAGTGGGACCCCTCAGCTCCTACGAGCAGTACTTC. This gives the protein CASSLVGPLSSYEQYF.

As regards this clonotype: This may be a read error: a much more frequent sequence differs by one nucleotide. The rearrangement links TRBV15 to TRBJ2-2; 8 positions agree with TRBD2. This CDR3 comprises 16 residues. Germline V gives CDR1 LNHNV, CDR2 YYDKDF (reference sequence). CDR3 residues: CATSRATSANTAELFF. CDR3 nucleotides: TGTGCCACCAGCAGAGCGACTAGCGCTAACACCGCGGAGCTGTTTTTT.

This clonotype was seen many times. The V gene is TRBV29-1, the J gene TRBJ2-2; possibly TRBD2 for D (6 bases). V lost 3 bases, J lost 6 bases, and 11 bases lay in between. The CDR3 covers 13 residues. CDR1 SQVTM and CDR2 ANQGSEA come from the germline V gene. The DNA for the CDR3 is TGCAGCGTTGATGGGACGGGGGCCGGGGAGCTGTTTTTT. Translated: CSVDGTGAGELFF.

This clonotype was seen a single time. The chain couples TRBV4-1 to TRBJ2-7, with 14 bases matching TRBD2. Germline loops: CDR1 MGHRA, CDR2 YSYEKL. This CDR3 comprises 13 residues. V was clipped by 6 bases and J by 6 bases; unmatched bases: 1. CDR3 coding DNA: TGCGCCAGCAGGGGACTAGCGGGAGCCGAGCAGTACTTC. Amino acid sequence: CASRGLAGAEQYF.

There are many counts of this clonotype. The CDR3 reads CASSYRDIYEQYF. The CDR3 coding sequence is TGTGCCAGCAGTTACCGGGACATTTACGAGCAGTACTTC. V is TRBV6-2 or TRBV6-3 and J is TRBJ2-7, with a possible D match to TRBD1 (6 bases). The V and J ends lost 2 bases and 4 bases respectively, with 9 bases between them. The germline V gene encodes CDR1 MNHEY and CDR2 SVGEGT. The CDR3 contains 13 residues.

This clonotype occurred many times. CDR3 residues: CSASRQVGLSEQFF. CDR3 nucleotides: TGCAGTGCTAGCCGACAGGTAGGGTTGAGTGAGCAGTTCTTC. The gene calls are TRBV20-1 and TRBJ2-1; perhaps TRBD1 as D (6 bases). This CDR3 is built from 14 residues. Germline V gene lookup returns CDR1 DFQATT and CDR2 SNEGSKA (reference sequence). Trimming shortened V by 3 bases and J by 9 bases, and 18 bases separated the two germline ends.